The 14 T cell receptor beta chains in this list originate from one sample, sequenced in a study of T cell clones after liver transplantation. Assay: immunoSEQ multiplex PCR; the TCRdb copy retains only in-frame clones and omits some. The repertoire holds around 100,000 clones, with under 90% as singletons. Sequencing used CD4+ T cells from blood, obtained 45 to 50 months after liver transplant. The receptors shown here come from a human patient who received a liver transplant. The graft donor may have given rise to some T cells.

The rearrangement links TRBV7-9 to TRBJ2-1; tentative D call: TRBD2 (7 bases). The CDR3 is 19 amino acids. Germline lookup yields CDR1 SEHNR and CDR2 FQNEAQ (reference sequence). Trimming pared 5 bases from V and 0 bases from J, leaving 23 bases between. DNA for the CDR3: TGTGCCAGCAGCCCCCTCTCACCGTCTAGGGGGGGCTCCTACAATGAGCAGTTCTTC. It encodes CASSPLSPSRGGSYNEQFF.

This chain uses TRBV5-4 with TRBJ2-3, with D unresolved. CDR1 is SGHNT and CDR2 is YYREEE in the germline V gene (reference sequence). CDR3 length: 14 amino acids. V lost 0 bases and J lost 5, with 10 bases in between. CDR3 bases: TGTGCCAGCAGCTTGGTCTCCCTGGAAGATACGCAGTATTTT. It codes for CASSLVSLEDTQYF.

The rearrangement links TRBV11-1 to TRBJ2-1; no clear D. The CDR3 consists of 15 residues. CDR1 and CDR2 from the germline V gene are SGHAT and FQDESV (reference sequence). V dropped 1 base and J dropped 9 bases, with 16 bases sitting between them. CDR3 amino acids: CASSLETRPVGEQFF. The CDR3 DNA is TGTGCCAGCAGCTTAGAAACCAGGCCTGTCGGTGAGCAGTTCTTC.

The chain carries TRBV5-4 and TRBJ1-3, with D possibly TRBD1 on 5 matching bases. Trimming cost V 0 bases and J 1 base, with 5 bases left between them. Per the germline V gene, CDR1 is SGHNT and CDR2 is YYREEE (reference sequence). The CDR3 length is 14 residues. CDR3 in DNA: TGTGCCAGCAGCTTGGACAGGTCTGGAAACACCATATATTTT. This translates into CASSLDRSGNTIYF.

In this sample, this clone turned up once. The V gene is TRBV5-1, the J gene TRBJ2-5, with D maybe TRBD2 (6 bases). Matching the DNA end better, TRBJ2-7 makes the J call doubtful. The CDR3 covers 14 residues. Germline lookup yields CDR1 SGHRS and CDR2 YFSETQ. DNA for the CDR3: TGCGCCAGCAGCACGGACTATCGCGGCTACGAGCAGTACTTC. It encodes CASSTDYRGYEQYF.

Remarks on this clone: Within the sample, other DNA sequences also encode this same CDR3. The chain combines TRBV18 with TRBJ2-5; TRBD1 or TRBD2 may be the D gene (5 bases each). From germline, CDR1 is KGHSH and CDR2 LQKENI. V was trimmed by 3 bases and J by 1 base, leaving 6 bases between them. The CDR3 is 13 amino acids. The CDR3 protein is CASSPGTQETQYF. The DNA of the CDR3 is TGTGCCAGCTCACCCGGGACCCAAGAGACCCAGTACTTC.

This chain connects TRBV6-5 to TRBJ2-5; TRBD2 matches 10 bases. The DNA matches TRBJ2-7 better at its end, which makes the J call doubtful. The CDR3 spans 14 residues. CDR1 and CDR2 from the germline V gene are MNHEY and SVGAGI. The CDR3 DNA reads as TGTGCCAGCAGTACCAGCGGGGGGGCATACGAGCAGTACTTC. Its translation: CASSTSGGAYEQYF.

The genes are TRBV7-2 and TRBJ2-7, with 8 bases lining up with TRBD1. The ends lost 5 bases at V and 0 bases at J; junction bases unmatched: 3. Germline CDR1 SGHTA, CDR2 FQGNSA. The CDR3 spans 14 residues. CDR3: CASSRDRSSYEQYF. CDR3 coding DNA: TGTGCCAGCAGCCGGGACAGGAGCTCCTACGAGCAGTACTTC.

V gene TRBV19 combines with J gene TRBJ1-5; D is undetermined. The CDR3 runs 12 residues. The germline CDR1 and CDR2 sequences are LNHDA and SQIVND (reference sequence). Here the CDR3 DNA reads TGTGCTACAAAGCGTGGAAATCAGCCCCAGCATTTT. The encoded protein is CATKRGNQPQHF.

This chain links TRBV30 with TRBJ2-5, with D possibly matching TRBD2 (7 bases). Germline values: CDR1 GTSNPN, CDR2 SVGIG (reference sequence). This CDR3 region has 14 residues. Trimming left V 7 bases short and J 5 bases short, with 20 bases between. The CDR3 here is CASIPWGGSETQYF. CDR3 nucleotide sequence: TGTGCCTCGATCCCCTGGGGGGGCAGCGAGACCCAGTACTTC.

CDR3 sequence: CASSPIRGTDSLTTEAFF. The CDR3 coding sequence is TGTGCCAGCAGCCCCATCCGCGGGACAGACTCACTTACCACTGAAGCTTTCTTT. This chain uses TRBV5-4 with TRBJ1-1; 7 bases align to TRBD1. The V segment lost 4 bases and the J segment 4 bases; nucleotides outside the gene matches: 19. Germline V gene data show CDR1 as SGHNT and CDR2 as YYREEE (reference sequence). The CDR3 length is 18 residues.

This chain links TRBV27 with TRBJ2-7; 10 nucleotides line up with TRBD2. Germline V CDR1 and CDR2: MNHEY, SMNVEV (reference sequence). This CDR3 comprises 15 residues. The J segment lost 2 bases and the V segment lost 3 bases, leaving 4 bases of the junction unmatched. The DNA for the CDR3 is TGTGCCAGCAGTTTTTTAGCGGGGGGAGCCTACGAGCAGTACTTC. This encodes CASSFLAGGAYEQYF.

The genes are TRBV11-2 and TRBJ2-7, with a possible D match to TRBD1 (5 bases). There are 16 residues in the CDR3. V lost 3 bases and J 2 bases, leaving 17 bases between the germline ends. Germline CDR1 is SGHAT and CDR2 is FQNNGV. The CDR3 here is CASSLVSGLPAYEQYF. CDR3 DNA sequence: TGTGCCAGCAGCTTGGTGTCAGGGCTCCCCGCCTACGAGCAGTACTTC.

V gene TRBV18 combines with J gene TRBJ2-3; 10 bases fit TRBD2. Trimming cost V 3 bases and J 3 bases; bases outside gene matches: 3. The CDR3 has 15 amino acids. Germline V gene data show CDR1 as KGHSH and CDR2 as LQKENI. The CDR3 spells CASSPLAGATDTQYF. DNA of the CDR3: TGTGCCAGCTCACCGCTAGCGGGAGCTACAGATACGCAGTATTTT.